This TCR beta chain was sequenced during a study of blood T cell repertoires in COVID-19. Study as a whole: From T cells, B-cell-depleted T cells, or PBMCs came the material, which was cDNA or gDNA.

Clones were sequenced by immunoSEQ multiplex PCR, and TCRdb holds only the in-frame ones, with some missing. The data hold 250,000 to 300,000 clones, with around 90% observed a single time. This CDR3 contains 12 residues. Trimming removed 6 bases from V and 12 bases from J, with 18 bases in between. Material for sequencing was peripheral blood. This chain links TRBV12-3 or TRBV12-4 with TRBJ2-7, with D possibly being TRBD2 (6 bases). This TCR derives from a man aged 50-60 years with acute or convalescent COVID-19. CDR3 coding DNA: TGTGCCAGCAGCCGCGGGACGCTTGGAGGGTACTTC. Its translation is CASSRGTLGGYF.